The 23 T cell receptor beta chains given below trace back to one sample, sequenced in a study of T cells of healthy individuals. TCRdb re-called the 5' RACE reads through MiXCR, storing one row per CDR3 protein. The sample lists 95,000 to 100,000 distinct CDR3 sequences, approximately 15% seen once, with roughly 6.2% in the top ten. All receptors derive from a human donor in good health.

This clonotype was picked up many times. The genes are TRBV6-5 and TRBJ1-2; D remains ambiguous. The CDR3 has 12 residues. V was clipped by 7 bases and J by 1 base, with 7 bases between them. The germline V gene encodes CDR1 MNHEY and CDR2 SVGAGI. DNA for the CDR3: TGTGCCAGCAAAGGCAGTAACTATGGCTACACCTTC. Its translation is CASKGSNYGYTF.

In its sample, this clonotype was seen many times. The genes are TRBV2 and TRBJ2-1, with D perhaps TRBD2 (5 bases). Trimming removed 6 bases from V and 9 bases from J, with 15 bases in between. The CDR3 is made up of 13 amino acids. Germline V gene sequence: CDR1 SNHLY, CDR2 FYNNEI. The CDR3 loop reads CASRENSVGEQFF. In nucleotides, the CDR3 is TGTGCCAGCAGAGAGAATAGCGTCGGTGAGCAGTTCTTC.

This chain joins TRBV7-7 and TRBJ2-2; D unclear. Germline CDR1 and CDR2: SSHAT and FNYEAQ (reference sequence). This CDR3 comprises 12 residues. Trimming stripped 4 bases from V and 6 bases from J, with 6 bases between. The CDR3 region is CASSYPAGELFF. The DNA of the CDR3 is TGTGCCAGCAGCTATCCCGCCGGGGAGCTGTTTTTT.

V and J are TRBV28 and TRBJ1-3, with D possibly being TRBD1 (6 bases). The CDR3 contains 16 residues. V gave up 9 bases and J gave up 5 bases, with 23 bases separating them. The germline gives CDR1 MDHEN, CDR2 SYDVKM. As DNA, the CDR3 is TGTGCCAGTTGGCCGGGACAAGGAGTCTGGAGAAACACCATATATTTT. It specifies CASWPGQGVWRNTIYF.

This clonotype has more than one count but fewer than ten. This chain connects TRBV28 to TRBJ1-5; 12 bases line up with TRBD1. The ends lost 6 bases at V and 3 bases at J; junction bases unmatched: 9. The CDR3 spans 17 residues. Germline lookup yields CDR1 MDHEN and CDR2 SYDVKM. This CDR3 is CASRPGTGGSNNQPQHF. CDR3 DNA: TGTGCCAGCAGGCCCGGGACAGGGGGCTCAAACAATCAGCCCCAGCATTTT.

The V and J genes are TRBV5-1 and TRBJ2-1; D gene uncertain. The CDR3 covers 13 residues. Germline V gene lookup returns CDR1 SGHRS and CDR2 YFSETQ. V dropped 2 bases and J dropped 7 bases, with 10 bases sitting between them. The CDR3, as DNA: TGCGCCAGCAGCTTCGAAGTACAAAATGAGCAGTTCTTC. Translation gives CASSFEVQNEQFF.

This clonotype was seen a handful of times. J is TRBJ1-1 and V is TRBV15, with D possibly TRBD1 on 6 matching bases. The germline gives CDR1 LNHNV, CDR2 YYDKDF (reference sequence). CDR3 length: 14 amino acids. V lost 1 base to trimming and J lost 5 bases, with 11 bases between them. CDR3 in amino acids: CATSRVIQGTEAFF. Written as DNA, the CDR3 is TGTGCCACCAGCAGAGTTATCCAGGGGACTGAAGCTTTCTTT.

The table lists this clonotype with many counts. The chain joins TRBV11-2 to TRBJ2-1, with D possibly TRBD2 on 6 matching bases. This CDR3 contains 12 residues. Germline-derived CDR1 and CDR2 are SGHAT and FQNNGV. Trimming left V 5 bases short and J 14 bases short, with 16 bases between. The CDR3 nucleotides read TGTGCCAGCAGCCGCAGCCGGGACTCGGAGTTCTTC. It encodes CASSRSRDSEFF.

The V call is TRBV15, the J call TRBJ1-4, with D perhaps TRBD1 (5 bases). Germline CDR1 reads LNHNV; CDR2 reads YYDKDF (reference sequence). V lost 4 bases and J 1 base, leaving 7 bases between the germline ends. This CDR3 is 14 amino acids long. The CDR3: CATSIGQTNEKLFF. The CDR3 nucleotides read TGTGCCACCAGCATTGGACAAACTAATGAAAAACTGTTTTTT. Filled out from reference TRBV15 and TRBJ1-4, the complete variable domain reads DAMVIQNPRYQVTQFGKPVTLSCSQTLNHNVMYWYQQKSSQAPKLLFHYYDKDFNNEADTPDNFQSRRPNTSFCFLDIRSPGLGDTAMYLCATSIGQTNEKLFFGSGTQLSVL.

Here the CDR3 reads CASSPQGATGLEQYF. The CDR3 DNA sequence: TGTGCCAGCAGCCCTCAGGGGGCCACAGGATTGGAGCAGTACTTC. J is TRBJ2-7 and V is TRBV7-6; 8 bases line up with TRBD1. This CDR3 spans 15 amino acids. Per the germline V gene, CDR1 is SGHVS and CDR2 is FNYEAQ. V lost 5 bases to trimming and J lost 7 bases; unmatched junction nucleotides: 13. Complete variable domain (other parts from reference TRBV7-6 and TRBJ2-7): GAGVSQSPRYKVTKRGQDVALRCDPISGHVSLYWYRQALGQGPEFLTYFNYEAQQDKSGLPNDRFSAERPEGSISTLTIQRTEQRDSAMYRCASSPQGATGLEQYFGPGTRLTVT.

The CDR3 DNA is TGCGCCAGCAGCAGAGACCGGACAGGGGGCTATGGCTACACCTTC. Residues: CASSRDRTGGYGYTF. The chain employs TRBV5-1 and TRBJ1-2, with 10 bases fitting TRBD1. The germline gives CDR1 SGHRS, CDR2 YFSETQ. V was pared by 4 bases and J by 4 bases, with 7 bases of the junction left unmatched. The CDR3 has 15 amino acids.

In this sample, this clonotype turned up once. The chain uses TRBV10-3 and TRBJ1-2; no clear D gene. V lost 5 bases and J lost 8, with 18 bases in between. The CDR3 spans 14 residues. Germline CDR1 is ENHRY and CDR2 is SYGVKD. CDR3 DNA sequence: TGTGCCATCAGTTCGGTTTCAACGGCGGGAGGCTACACCTTC. It codes for CAISSVSTAGGYTF.

J is TRBJ1-5 and V is TRBV19; D might be TRBD1 (5 bases). The CDR3 has 13 residues. The germline CDR1 and CDR2 sequences are LNHDA and SQIVND (reference sequence). V lost 4 bases and J lost 6, with 10 bases in between. CDR3 residues: CASSRSGGQPQHF. For the CDR3, the DNA is TGTGCCAGTAGTAGATCGGGGGGTCAGCCCCAGCATTTT. The full variable domain, in which reference TRBV19 and TRBJ1-5 provide the parts outside the CDR3, is DGGITQSPKYLFRKEGQNVTLSCEQNLNHDAMYWYRQDPGQGLRLIYYSQIVNDFQKGDIAEGYSVSREKKESFPLTVTSAQKNPTAFYLCASSRSGGQPQHFGDGTRLSIL.

This clonotype has a handful of counts. The V gene is TRBV20-1, the J gene TRBJ1-4; tentatively, D is TRBD1 (6 bases). Germline CDR1 DFQATT, CDR2 SNEGSKA (reference sequence). The CDR3 is made up of 16 amino acids. V gave up 0 bases and J gave up 8 bases, with 19 bases separating them. The CDR3 region is CSARDWGRQVAEKLFF. The CDR3 DNA reads TGCAGTGCTAGAGATTGGGGTAGACAGGTCGCGGAAAAACTGTTTTTT.

This clonotype was seen at least ten times. V gene TRBV10-3 combines with J gene TRBJ1-5, with 10 positions matching TRBD1. Germline V gives CDR1 ENHRY, CDR2 SYGVKD. With 10 bases clipped from V and 6 bases from J, the junction kept 9 bases outside the gene matches. CDR3 length equals 14 residues. The CDR3 loop is CATAGQGDGQPQHF. In nucleotides, the CDR3 is TGTGCCACCGCTGGACAGGGGGATGGTCAGCCCCAGCATTTT.

Remarks on this clonotype: Possible read error: a much larger clone is one base away. The chain has TRBV2 and TRBJ1-1, with unresolved D. The CDR3 length is 13 residues. Germline V gene sequence: CDR1 SNHLY, CDR2 FYNNEI. The chain's CDR3 is CANPIKMNTEALF. CDR3 nucleotides: TGTGCCAACCCGATAAAAATGAACACTGAAGCTTTGTTT.

Only a few counts were recorded for this clonotype. CDR3 loop: CASSLVLEQFF. The CDR3 nucleotides are TGTGCCAGCAGCTTAGTCTTAGAGCAGTTCTTC. This sequence joins TRBV7-2 and TRBJ2-1; no definite D call. Trimming took 1 base from V and 10 from J, leaving 5 bases between them. The CDR3 is 11 amino acids. CDR1 is SGHTA, CDR2 FQGNSA, per germline.

This clonotype appeared a few times. This sequence joins TRBV20-1 and TRBJ2-7; TRBD1 aligns across 7 bases. This CDR3 is 16 amino acids long. The V gene end was trimmed by 1 base and the J gene end by 0 bases; junction bases not matched to a gene: 9. Germline CDR1 and CDR2: DFQATT and SNEGSKA (reference sequence). CDR3 sequence reads: CSARGDRVRSSYEQYF. The CDR3, as DNA: TGCAGTGCTAGAGGAGACAGGGTGAGGAGCTCCTACGAGCAGTACTTC.

This rearrangement joins TRBV20-1 to TRBJ2-5, with D perhaps matching TRBD2 (5 bases). V lost 6 bases and J lost 2, with 16 bases in between. The CDR3 is made up of 14 amino acids. Germline V gene lookup returns CDR1 DFQATT and CDR2 SNEGSKA (reference sequence). The CDR3 protein is CSALKSGLQETQYF. CDR3 bases: TGCAGTGCCCTGAAATCGGGGTTACAAGAGACCCAGTACTTC.

This clonotype was detected only a few times. V gene TRBV20-1 combines with J gene TRBJ2-5; D is perhaps TRBD2 (6 bases). V lost 5 bases to trimming and J lost 5 bases, with 18 bases between them. Per germline, CDR1 DFQATT and CDR2 SNEGSKA (reference sequence). This CDR3 has 14 residues. The CDR3 DNA reads as TGCAGTGCTCTTGCGGGACCCCGAGGGGAGACCCAGTACTTC. It specifies CSALAGPRGETQYF.

The gene calls are TRBV14 and TRBJ2-3; 8 bases line up with TRBD2. The CDR3 is made up of 16 amino acids. Germline V gives CDR1 SGHDN, CDR2 FVKESK. With 5 bases clipped from V and 4 bases from J, the junction kept 11 bases outside the gene matches. The CDR3, as DNA: TGTGCCAGCAGCAAAGGACTAGCTTCTTACGCAGATACGCAGTATTTT. Its translation is CASSKGLASYADTQYF.

This clonotype was observed a few times. The V call is TRBV11-1, the J call TRBJ2-3; D may be TRBD2 (6 bases). Looked up from germline, CDR1 is SGHAT and CDR2 is FQDESV (reference sequence). CDR3 length: 17 amino acids. V lost 5 bases and J 3 bases, leaving 21 bases between the germline ends. Here the CDR3 DNA reads TGTGCCAGCAGCCAGCATTTAGCGGCCCTCAGGACAGATACGCAGTATTTT. Protein: CASSQHLAALRTDTQYF.

The chain carries TRBV20-1 and TRBJ2-4, with 7 bases that match TRBD1. The germline V gene has CDR1 DFQATT and CDR2 SNEGSKA (reference sequence). The CDR3 consists of 15 residues. V dropped 3 bases and J dropped 9; count of bases not matched to a gene: 14. The CDR3 DNA reads as TGCAGTGCTAGGATGACAGGGCTCGAGGTGGGCATTCAGTACTTC. This translates into CSARMTGLEVGIQYF.